Shown below are 8 T cell receptor beta chains from a single sample sequenced in a study of T cells in localized non-small cell lung cancer. The method was immunoSEQ multiplex PCR; TCRdb's version includes in-frame clones alone and lacks a portion of them. Seen here are tens of thousands of clones, 88% observed once, and the top ten hold less than 25%. The source material was peripheral blood, sampled before any cancer treatment. The receptors stem from a woman aged 35 to 69 with stage I squamous cell lung carcinoma.

The chain couples TRBV6-1 to TRBJ2-1; 7 nucleotides align to TRBD2. Trimming at V came to 2 bases and at J to 9 bases, leaving 7 bases not matched to a gene. The CDR3 spans 14 residues. Per germline, CDR1 MNHNS and CDR2 SASEGT. The CDR3 region has the DNA TGTGCCAGCAGTGAAATGATGGGGGAGGGTGAGCAGTTCTTC. It encodes CASSEMMGEGEQFF.

V is TRBV6-5 and J is TRBJ1-1; a possible D gene is TRBD1 (6 bases). CDR1 is MNHEY, CDR2 SVGAGI, per germline. V was clipped by 2 bases and J by 0 bases, with 7 bases between them. This CDR3 contains 14 residues. The CDR3, as DNA: TGTGCCAGCAGTTACGGGGGCGTGAACACTGAAGCTTTCTTT. This translates into CASSYGGVNTEAFF.

The CDR3: CASSPPSSFGVTGELFF. In DNA form, the CDR3 reads TGTGCCAGCTCACCACCCTCCTCCTTTGGTGTCACCGGGGAGCTGTTTTTT. The chain couples TRBV18 to TRBJ2-2, with D hard to call. Germline lookup yields CDR1 KGHSH and CDR2 LQKENI. The length of the CDR3 is 17 residues. Trimming left V 0 bases short and J 4 bases short, with 15 bases between.

The chain links TRBV30 to TRBJ1-1; D not resolved. CDR3 length equals 14 residues. Germline lookup yields CDR1 GTSNPN and CDR2 SVGIG (reference sequence). V was shortened by 5 bases and J by 4 bases, with 17 bases between the two germline ends. The CDR3, as DNA: TGTGCCTGGGCCCGATCTAGGACGGGCACTGAAGCTTTCTTT. It codes for CAWARSRTGTEAFF. The whole variable domain, remainder taken from reference TRBV30 and TRBJ1-1, is SQTIHQWPATLVQPVGSPLSLECTVEGTSNPNLYWYRQAAGRGLQLLFYSVGIGQISSEVPQNLSASRPQDRQFILSSKKLLLSDSGFYLCAWARSRTGTEAFFGQGTRLTVV.

The CDR3 loop is CASSWGTEDGYTF. CDR3 DNA: TGTGCCAGCAGCTGGGGAACAGAAGATGGCTACACCTTC. The rearrangement joins TRBV7-9 to TRBJ1-2; no definite D call. Germline V gene lookup returns CDR1 SEHNR and CDR2 FQNEAQ (reference sequence). The CDR3 length is 13 residues. Trimming cost V 4 bases and J 6 bases, with 12 bases left between them.

The chain couples TRBV28 to TRBJ1-3; D may be TRBD1 (5 bases). The ends were cut back, 7 bases at V and 8 bases at J, with 15 bases in the middle. Per germline, CDR1 MDHEN and CDR2 SYDVKM. This CDR3 is 13 amino acids long. The CDR3 here is CASTPWGTHTIYF. CDR3 nucleotides: TGTGCCAGCACCCCATGGGGGACGCACACCATATATTTT.

This clone was recorded only once. The genes are TRBV5-1 and TRBJ1-2; D may be TRBD1 (5 bases). Looked up from germline, CDR1 is SGHRS and CDR2 is YFSETQ. This CDR3 region has 17 residues. Trimming took 0 bases from V and 6 from J, leaving 21 bases between them. In DNA form, the CDR3 reads TGCGCCAGCAGCTTGGCCTCTGCCGTCCGGGACCCCAATGGCTACACCTTC. Its translation is CASSLASAVRDPNGYTF.

This clone was seen a handful of times. DNA for the CDR3: TGTGCCTGGAGAAGGACTAGCGGGGGAGAGACCCAGTACTTC. Residues: CAWRRTSGGETQYF. The chain links TRBV30 to TRBJ2-5; the match to TRBD2 covers 13 bases. Per germline, CDR1 GTSNPN and CDR2 SVGIG (reference sequence). V gave up 3 bases and J gave up 4 bases; unmatched junction bases: 2. The CDR3 spans 14 residues.